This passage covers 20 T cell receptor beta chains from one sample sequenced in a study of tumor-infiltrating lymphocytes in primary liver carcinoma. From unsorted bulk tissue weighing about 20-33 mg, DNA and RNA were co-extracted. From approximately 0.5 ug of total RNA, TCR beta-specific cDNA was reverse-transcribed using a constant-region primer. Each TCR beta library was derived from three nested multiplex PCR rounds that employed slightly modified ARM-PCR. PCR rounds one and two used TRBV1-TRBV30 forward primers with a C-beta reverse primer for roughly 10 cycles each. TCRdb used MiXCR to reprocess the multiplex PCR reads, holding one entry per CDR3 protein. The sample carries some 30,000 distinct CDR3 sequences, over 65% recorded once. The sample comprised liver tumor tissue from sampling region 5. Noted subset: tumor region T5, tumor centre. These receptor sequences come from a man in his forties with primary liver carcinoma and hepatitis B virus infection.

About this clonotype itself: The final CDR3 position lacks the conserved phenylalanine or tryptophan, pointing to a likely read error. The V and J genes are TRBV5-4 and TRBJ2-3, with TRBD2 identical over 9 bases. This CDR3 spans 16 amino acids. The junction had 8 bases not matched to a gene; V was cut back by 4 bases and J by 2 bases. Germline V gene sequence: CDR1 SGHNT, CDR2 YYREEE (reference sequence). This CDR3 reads CASSPGVAGATDTQYL. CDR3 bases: TGTGCCAGCAGCCCGGGAGTAGCGGGGGCCACAGATACGCAGTATCTT.

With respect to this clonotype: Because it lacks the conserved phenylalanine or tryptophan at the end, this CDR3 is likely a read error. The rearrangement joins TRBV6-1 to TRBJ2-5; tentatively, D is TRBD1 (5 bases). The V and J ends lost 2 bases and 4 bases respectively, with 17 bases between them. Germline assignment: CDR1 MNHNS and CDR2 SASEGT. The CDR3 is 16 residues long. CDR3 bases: TGTGCCAGCAGTGAATCGCGGTACAGGCGGCGAGAGACCCAGTACTTA. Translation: CASSESRYRRRETQYL.

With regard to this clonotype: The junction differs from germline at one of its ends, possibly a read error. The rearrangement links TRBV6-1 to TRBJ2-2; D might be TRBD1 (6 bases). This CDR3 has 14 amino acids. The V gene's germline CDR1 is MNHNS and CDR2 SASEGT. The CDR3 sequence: CTSSGQGRTGELPF. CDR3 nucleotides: TGTACCAGCAGTGGTCAGGGGCGGACCGGGGAGCTGCCTTTT.

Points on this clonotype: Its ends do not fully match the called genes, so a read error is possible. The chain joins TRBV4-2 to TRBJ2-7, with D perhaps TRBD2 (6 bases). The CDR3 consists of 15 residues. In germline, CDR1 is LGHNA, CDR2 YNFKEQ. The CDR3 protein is CASRQDAGPPYERYF. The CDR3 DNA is TGTGCCAGCAGACAAGATGCGGGGCCCCCTTACGAGCGGTATTTC.

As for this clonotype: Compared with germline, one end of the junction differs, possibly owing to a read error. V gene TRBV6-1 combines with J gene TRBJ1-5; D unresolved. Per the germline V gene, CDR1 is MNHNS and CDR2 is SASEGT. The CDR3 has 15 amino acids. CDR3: CESSVISYSNQPHHF. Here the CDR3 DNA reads TGTGAAAGCAGTGTAATCTCCTATAGCAATCAGCCCCATCATTTT.

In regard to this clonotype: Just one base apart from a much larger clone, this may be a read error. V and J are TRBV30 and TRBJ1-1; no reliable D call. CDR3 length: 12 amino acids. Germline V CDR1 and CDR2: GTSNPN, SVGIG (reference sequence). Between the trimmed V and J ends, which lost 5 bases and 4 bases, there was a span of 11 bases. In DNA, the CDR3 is TGTGCCTGGGGCCGGGGAGGCACTGAAGCTTTCTTT. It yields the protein CAWGRGGTEAFF. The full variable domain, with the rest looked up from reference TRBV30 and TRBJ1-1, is SQTIHQWPATLVQPVGSPLSLECTVEGTSNPNLYWYRQAAGRGLQLLFYSVGIGQISSEVPQNLSASRPQDRQFILSSKKLLLSDSGFYLCAWGRGGTEAFFGQGTRLTVV.

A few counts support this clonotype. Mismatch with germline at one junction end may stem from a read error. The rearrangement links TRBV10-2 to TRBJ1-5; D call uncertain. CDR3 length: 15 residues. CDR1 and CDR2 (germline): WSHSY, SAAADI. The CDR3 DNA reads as TGTGCCAGCAATGAACAGCCCTATAGCAATCAGCCCCAGCATTTT. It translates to CASNEQPYSNQPQHF.

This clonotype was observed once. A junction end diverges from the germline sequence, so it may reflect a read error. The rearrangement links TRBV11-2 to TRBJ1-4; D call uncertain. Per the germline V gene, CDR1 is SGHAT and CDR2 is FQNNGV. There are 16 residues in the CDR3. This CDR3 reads CASSKSPGVTNEKLFF. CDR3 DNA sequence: TGTGCCAGCAGCAAGTCTCCAGGAGTAACAAATGAAAAACTGTTTTTC. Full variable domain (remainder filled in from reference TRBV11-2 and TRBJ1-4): EAGVAQSPRYKIIEKRQSVAFWCNPISGHATLYWYQQILGQGPKLLIQFQNNGVVDDSQLPKDRFSAERLKGVDSTLKIQPAKLEDSAVYLCASSKSPGVTNEKLFFGSGTQLSVL.

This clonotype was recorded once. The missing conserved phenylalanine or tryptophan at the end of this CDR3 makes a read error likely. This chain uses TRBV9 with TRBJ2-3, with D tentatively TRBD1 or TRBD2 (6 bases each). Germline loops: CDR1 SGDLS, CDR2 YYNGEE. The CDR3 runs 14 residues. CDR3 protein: CANSEGGSTDTQYL. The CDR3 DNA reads TGTGCCAACAGCGAGGGGGGAAGCACAGATACGCAGTATCTT.

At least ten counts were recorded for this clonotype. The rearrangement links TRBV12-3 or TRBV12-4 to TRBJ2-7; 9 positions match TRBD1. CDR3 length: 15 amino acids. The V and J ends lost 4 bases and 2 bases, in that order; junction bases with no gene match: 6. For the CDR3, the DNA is TGTGCCAGCAGTTGGGGACAGGGCCTTACCTACGAGCAGTACTTC. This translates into CASSWGQGLTYEQYF.

The CDR3 DNA reads TGTGCATGCAGAACTAGCGGGGGGTACAATGAGCAGTTCTTC. Its translation is CACRTSGGYNEQFF. This chain links TRBV12-3 or TRBV12-4 with TRBJ2-1; TRBD2 matches 12 bases. CDR3 size: 14 residues.

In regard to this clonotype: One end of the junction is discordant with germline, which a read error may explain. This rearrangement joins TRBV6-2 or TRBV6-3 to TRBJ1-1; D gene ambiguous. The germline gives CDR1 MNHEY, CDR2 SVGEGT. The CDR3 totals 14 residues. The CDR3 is CASSYWSGSTEAFF. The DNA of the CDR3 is TGTGCCAGCAGTTACTGGTCGGGCTCCACTGAAGCTTTCTTC.

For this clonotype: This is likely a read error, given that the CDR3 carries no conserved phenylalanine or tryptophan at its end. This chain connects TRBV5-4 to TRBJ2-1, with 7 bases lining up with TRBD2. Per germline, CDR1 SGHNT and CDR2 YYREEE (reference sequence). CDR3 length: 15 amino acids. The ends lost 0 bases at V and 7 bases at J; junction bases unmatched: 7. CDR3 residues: CASSLGSGDINEQFI. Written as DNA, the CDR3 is TGTGCCAGCAGCTTGGGAAGCGGGGATATAAATGAGCAGTTCATC.

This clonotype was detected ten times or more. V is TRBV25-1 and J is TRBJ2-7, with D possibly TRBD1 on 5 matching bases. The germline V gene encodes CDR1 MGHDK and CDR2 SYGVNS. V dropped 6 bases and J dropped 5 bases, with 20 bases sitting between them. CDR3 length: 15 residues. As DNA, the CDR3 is TGTGCCAGCAGAGGTAATGCAGGGTCCGTGAACGAGCAGTACTTC. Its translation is CASRGNAGSVNEQYF.

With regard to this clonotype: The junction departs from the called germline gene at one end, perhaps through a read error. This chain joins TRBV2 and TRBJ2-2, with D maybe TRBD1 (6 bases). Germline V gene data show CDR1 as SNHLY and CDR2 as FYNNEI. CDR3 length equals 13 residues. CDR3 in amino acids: CASRDKFAGELFF. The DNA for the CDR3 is TGTGCGAGCAGGGACAAGTTCGCCGGGGAGCTGTTTTTT.

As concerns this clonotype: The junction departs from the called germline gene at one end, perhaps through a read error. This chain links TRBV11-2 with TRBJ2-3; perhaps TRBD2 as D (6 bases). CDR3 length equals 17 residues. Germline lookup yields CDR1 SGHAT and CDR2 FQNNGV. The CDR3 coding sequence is TGTGCCAGCAGCCTAACAGCTGGAGGGTCTAACACAGATACACAGTATTTT. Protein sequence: CASSLTAGGSNTDTQYF. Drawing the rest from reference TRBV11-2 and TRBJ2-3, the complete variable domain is EAGVAQSPRYKIIEKRQSVAFWCNPISGHATLYWYQQILGQGPKLLIQFQNNGVVDDSQLPKDRFSAERLKGVDSTLKIQPAKLEDSAVYLCASSLTAGGSNTDTQYFGPGTRLTVL.

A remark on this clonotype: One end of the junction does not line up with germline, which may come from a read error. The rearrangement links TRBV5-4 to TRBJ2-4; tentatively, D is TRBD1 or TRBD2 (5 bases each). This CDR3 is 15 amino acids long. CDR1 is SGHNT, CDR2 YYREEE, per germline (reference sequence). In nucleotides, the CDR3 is TGTGCCAGCAGCTCCATACAGGAGGCCAAAAACATTCGGTACTTC. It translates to CASSSIQEAKNIRYF.

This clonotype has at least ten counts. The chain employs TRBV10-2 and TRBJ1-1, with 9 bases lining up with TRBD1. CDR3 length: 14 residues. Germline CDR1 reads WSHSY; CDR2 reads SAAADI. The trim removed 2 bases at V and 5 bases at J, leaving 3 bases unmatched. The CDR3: CASSETGGLTEAFF. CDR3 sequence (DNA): TGCGCCAGCAGTGAGACAGGGGGCTTAACTGAAGCTTTCTTT.

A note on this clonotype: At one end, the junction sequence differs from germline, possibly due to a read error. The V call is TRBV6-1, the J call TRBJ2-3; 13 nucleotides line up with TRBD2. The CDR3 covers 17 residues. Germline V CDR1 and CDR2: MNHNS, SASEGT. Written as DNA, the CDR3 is TGCGCCAGCAGTGCCAGAGGGACTAGCGGGACGTGGGGTACGCAGTATTTT. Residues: CASSARGTSGTWGTQYF.

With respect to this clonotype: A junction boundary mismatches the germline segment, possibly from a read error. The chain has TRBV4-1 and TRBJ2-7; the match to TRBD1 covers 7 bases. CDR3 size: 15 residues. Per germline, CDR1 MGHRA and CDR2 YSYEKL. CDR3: CASSQEDRYSYEQCF. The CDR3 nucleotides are TGCGCAAGCAGCCAAGAGGACAGGTACTCCTACGAGCAGTGCTTC.